This TCR beta chain is drawn from a study of T cell changes during pregnancy in multiple sclerosis. Only in-frame clones appear in the TCRdb table, and some are missing; sequencing was by immunoSEQ multiplex PCR. The sample shows about 51,000 clones, 93% of them seen only once. The CDR3 is 18 residues long. V was cut by 5 bases and J by 6 bases, with 25 bases left in between. Germline V lookup: CDR1 SGHAT, CDR2 FQNNGV. Here the sequenced sample was peripheral blood, taken in the second trimester of pregnancy. The source of this sequence is a female donor with multiple sclerosis, enrolled in a pregnancy study. The V gene is TRBV11-2, the J gene TRBJ1-4, with a tentative D call TRBD1 (6 bases). The CDR3 DNA sequence: TGTGCCAGCAGCCCCTGGACAGTTTTAAGGGGCGCGGATGAAAAACTGTTTTTT. Translation gives CASSPWTVLRGADEKLFF.